This T cell receptor (beta chain) was captured by sequencing in a study of blood T cell repertoires in COVID-19. Study as a whole: The samples span acute and convalescent COVID-19 from the United States, Italy and Spain.

In the original analysis: Estimates of nucleated cell counts were drawn from the amplification of reference gene primers. Clones were sequenced by immunoSEQ multiplex PCR, and TCRdb holds only the in-frame ones, with some missing. The V and J calls and the clone size are those of that table, but D and trimming were determined from the DNA. This table has around 430,000 clones, about 91% appearing once. Sample: peripheral blood. This receptor was obtained from a woman in her forties or fifties with COVID-19, enrolled during active disease.

The CDR3 sequence is CASSSLRDRVTEAFF. CDR3 bases: TGTGCCAGCAGCTCCCTCCGGGACAGGGTAACTGAAGCTTTCTTT. The rearrangement links TRBV7-9 to TRBJ1-1; TRBD1 aligns across 9 bases. The CDR3 has 15 amino acids. Unmatched junction bases numbered 8, after V lost 4 bases and J lost 5 bases. Per the germline V gene, CDR1 is SEHNR and CDR2 is FQNEAQ (reference sequence).